These 20 T cell receptor beta chains share one sample of origin, sequenced in a study of human T cells and chemical hapten exposure. TCRdb reprocessed the RACE reads with MiXCR, giving one entry per CDR3 protein. The sample gives about 130,000 distinct CDR3 sequences, roughly 9.5% of which show up once; roughly 1.6% is in the top ten. Sample time point: healthy volunteer bleed at 2 weeks. The authors extracted total RNA from unfractionated whole blood. Source material: whole blood. Receptors originate from a male donor in good health. Some clones in this sample may be carry-over from other donors' samples.

At least ten counts were recorded for this clonotype. This sequence joins TRBV4-3 and TRBJ1-5, with 7 bases identical to TRBD1. There are 15 residues in the CDR3. Germline loops: CDR1 LGHNA, CDR2 YSLEER. V gave up 0 bases and J gave up 2 bases; unmatched junction bases: 1. Written as DNA, the CDR3 is TGCGCCAGCAGCCAAGATACAGGGGGCAATCAGCCCCAGCATTTT. Translated, it gives CASSQDTGGNQPQHF.

This clonotype was seen repeatedly, ten times or more. This sequence joins TRBV7-2 and TRBJ2-3; the D call may be TRBD1 or TRBD2 (7 bases each). The CDR3 spans 18 residues. Germline V gene sequence: CDR1 SGHTA, CDR2 FQGNSA. V lost 5 bases and J lost 6, with 27 bases in between. The CDR3 loop is CASSPFAGQLAGVDTQYF. The CDR3 bases are TGTGCCAGCAGCCCCTTTGCGGGACAGCTGGCGGGAGTGGATACGCAGTATTTT.

The chain is built from TRBV18 and TRBJ2-5, with D unclear. There are 13 residues in the CDR3. Per the germline V gene, CDR1 is KGHSH and CDR2 is LQKENI. V was pared by 3 bases and J by 4 bases, with 9 bases between. The CDR3 nucleotides are TGTGCCAGCTCACCGGTCGAACGAGAGACCCAGTACTTC. Residues: CASSPVERETQYF.

The V call is TRBV28, the J call TRBJ2-3, with D maybe TRBD2 (5 bases). The CDR3 covers 15 residues. V was cut by 4 bases and J by 2 bases, with 13 bases left in between. Germline lookup yields CDR1 MDHEN and CDR2 SYDVKM. The CDR3 coding sequence is TGTGCCAGCAGTTCGTCAGTGGGAGACACAGATACGCAGTATTTT. Residues: CASSSSVGDTDTQYF.

The rearrangement uses TRBV12-3 or TRBV12-4 and TRBJ2-7; D is possibly TRBD1 (5 bases). The CDR3 contains 13 residues. V lost 6 bases, J lost 7 bases, and 16 bases lay in between. CDR3 nucleotide sequence: TGTGCCAGCAGGAACAGGATTTCGAGAGAGCAGTACTTC. As protein: CASRNRISREQYF.

This clonotype was recorded many times. The chain recombines TRBV4-1 with TRBJ2-5, with D perhaps TRBD1 or TRBD2 (5 bases each). This CDR3 comprises 15 residues. The germline V and J ends were trimmed by 0 bases and 4 bases, with 12 bases remaining between them. The germline V gene has CDR1 MGHRA and CDR2 YSYEKL. CDR3 nucleotide sequence: TGCGCCAGCAGCCAAGAGGAGGCAGGGTTAGAGACCCAGTACTTC. Translation: CASSQEEAGLETQYF.

Only a few counts were recorded for this clonotype. The V call is TRBV20-1, the J call TRBJ1-6, with a possible D match to TRBD1 (6 bases). V was pared by 1 base and J by 5 bases, with 12 bases between. Germline values: CDR1 DFQATT, CDR2 SNEGSKA (reference sequence). CDR3 length equals 15 residues. The CDR3, as DNA: TGCAGTGCTAGAGGGACAGTCGGGGATAATTCACCCCTCCACTTT. Protein: CSARGTVGDNSPLHF.

This sequence joins TRBV6-2 or TRBV6-3 and TRBJ2-7; 12 bases agree with TRBD1. From germline, CDR1 is MNHEY and CDR2 SVGEGT. The CDR3 contains 16 residues. Trimming cost V 6 bases and J 7 bases; bases outside gene matches: 13. The CDR3 loop reads CASRNLPGQGAREQYF. For the CDR3, the DNA is TGTGCCAGCAGAAATCTACCGGGACAGGGGGCGCGGGAGCAGTACTTC.

The CDR3 spells CASSLAGTGGYYNEQFF. CDR3 bases: TGTGCCAGCAGCTTGGCCGGGACAGGGGGCTACTACAATGAGCAGTTCTTC. V is TRBV5-4 and J is TRBJ2-1; 12 positions agree with TRBD1. The CDR3 runs 17 residues. V was pared by 0 bases and J by 3 bases, with 4 bases of the junction left unmatched. Per germline, CDR1 SGHNT and CDR2 YYREEE (reference sequence).

The gene calls are TRBV6-2 or TRBV6-3 and TRBJ2-1; TRBD1 agrees at 7 bases. V trimming: 7 bases; J trimming: 3 bases; junction bases outside the gene matches: 15. The CDR3 loop spans 17 amino acids. Per the germline V gene, CDR1 is MNHEY and CDR2 is SVGEGT. Here the CDR3 reads CASIHASGGFLYNEQFF. The CDR3 DNA reads TGTGCCAGCATCCACGCCTCAGGGGGTTTCCTCTACAATGAGCAGTTCTTC.

This clonotype was counted many times. This chain uses TRBV11-2 with TRBJ2-3; D is possibly TRBD2 (5 bases). The ends were cut back, 1 base at V and 4 bases at J, with 12 bases in the middle. Germline CDR1 reads SGHAT; CDR2 reads FQNNGV. There are 15 residues in the CDR3. The CDR3 is CASSLASTLPDTQYF. In nucleotides, the CDR3 is TGTGCCAGCAGCTTAGCTAGCACCCTTCCAGATACGCAGTATTTT.

The chain uses TRBV15 and TRBJ2-7; D is unresolved. Per germline, CDR1 LNHNV and CDR2 YYDKDF (reference sequence). The CDR3 covers 13 residues. Trimming took 1 base from V and 3 from J, leaving 7 bases between them. The CDR3 loop is CATSRARNYEQYF. The CDR3 coding sequence is TGTGCCACCAGCAGAGCGCGTAACTACGAGCAGTACTTC.

This clonotype was observed many times. V usage is TRBV29-1 and J usage is TRBJ2-1, with 9 bases identical to TRBD2. This CDR3 has 14 residues. Looked up from germline, CDR1 is SQVTM and CDR2 is ANQGSEA. Trimming at V came to 4 bases and at J to 9 bases, leaving 10 bases not matched to a gene. CDR3 nucleotides: TGCAGCGTTGGAGGGTTAGCGGGAGCGGGTGAGCAGTTCTTC. Translation gives CSVGGLAGAGEQFF.

In its sample, this clonotype was seen a few times. The chain recombines TRBV5-1 with TRBJ2-1, with 9 bases lining up with TRBD2. V shed 2 bases and J 7 bases; nucleotides not matched to a gene: 10. This CDR3 region has 16 residues. The germline V gene has CDR1 SGHRS and CDR2 YFSETQ. The CDR3 loop reads CASSFWPSGVGNEQFF. The CDR3 DNA reads as TGCGCCAGCAGCTTTTGGCCTAGCGGGGTTGGGAATGAGCAGTTCTTC.

The chain uses TRBV6-2 or TRBV6-3 and TRBJ2-1; 12 bases agree with TRBD2. After removal of 7 bases from V and 7 bases from J, the junction contained 11 bases not matched to a gene. The CDR3 spans 16 residues. CDR1 is MNHEY, CDR2 SVGEGT, per germline. DNA of the CDR3: TGTGCCAGCAACCCCCAACTAGCGGGGGGTTCAAATGAGCAGTTCTTC. This encodes CASNPQLAGGSNEQFF.

Note on this clonotype: A much more abundant neighbour one base away suggests this may be a read error. V and J are TRBV6-5 and TRBJ1-5; D is unresolved. Germline CDR1 reads MNHEY; CDR2 reads SVGAGI. The CDR3 is 13 amino acids. The CDR3 DNA reads TGTGTCAGCAGTTACGGGAGCAATCAGCCCCAGCATTTT. Translated: CVSSYGSNQPQHF.

This clonotype was observed at least ten times. This chain links TRBV29-1 with TRBJ1-3, with D unresolved. Looked up from germline, CDR1 is SQVTM and CDR2 is ANQGSEA. This CDR3 spans 11 amino acids. Here the CDR3 reads CIIIEGNTIYF. CDR3 nucleotide sequence: TGCATCATAATTGAGGGAAACACCATATATTTT.

In this sample, this clonotype turned up many times. The gene calls are TRBV4-3 and TRBJ1-5, with no clear D. Trimming stripped 0 bases from V and 4 bases from J, with 4 bases between. Germline values: CDR1 LGHNA, CDR2 YSLEER. The CDR3 contains 13 residues. The CDR3 region has the DNA TGCGCCAGCAGCCAAGACAGGAATCAGCCCCAGCATTTT. Protein: CASSQDRNQPQHF.

V is TRBV9 and J is TRBJ1-3; D is possibly TRBD1 (5 bases). CDR1 is SGDLS, CDR2 YYNGEE, per germline. The CDR3 runs to 14 residues. The ends were cut back, 3 bases at V and 4 bases at J, with 11 bases in the middle. CDR3 DNA sequence: TGTGCCAGCAGCGACCCGGGGGGAGGAAACACCATATATTTT. It codes for CASSDPGGGNTIYF.

Points on this clonotype: A read error may be the cause here, since a much bigger clone is one base away. The chain recombines TRBV19 with TRBJ2-5; no definite D call. Germline V gene data show CDR1 as LNHDA and CDR2 as SQIVND (reference sequence). The CDR3 is made up of 14 amino acids. CDR3 nucleotide sequence: TGTACCAGTAGTATATGGTCACGACAAGAGACCCAGTACTTC. This sequence encodes CTSSIWSRQETQYF.